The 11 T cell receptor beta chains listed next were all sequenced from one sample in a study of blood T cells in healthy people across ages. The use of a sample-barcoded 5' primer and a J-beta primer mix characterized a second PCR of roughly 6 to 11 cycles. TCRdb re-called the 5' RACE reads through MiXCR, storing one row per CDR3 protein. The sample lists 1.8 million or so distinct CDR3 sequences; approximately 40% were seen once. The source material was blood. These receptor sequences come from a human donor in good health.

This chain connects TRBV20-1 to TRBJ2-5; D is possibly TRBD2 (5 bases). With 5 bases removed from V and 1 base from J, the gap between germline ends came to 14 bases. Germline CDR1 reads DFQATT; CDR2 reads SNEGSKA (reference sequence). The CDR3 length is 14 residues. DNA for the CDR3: TGCAGTGCTTCTGATTCCGGGATCCAAGAGACCCAGTACTTC. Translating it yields CSASDSGIQETQYF.

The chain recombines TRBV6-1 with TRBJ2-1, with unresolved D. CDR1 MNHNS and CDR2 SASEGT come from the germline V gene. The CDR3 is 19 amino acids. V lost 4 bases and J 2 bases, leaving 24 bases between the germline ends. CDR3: CASSGRSVESLMAYNEQFF. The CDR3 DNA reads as TGTGCCAGCAGTGGTAGAAGCGTCGAGTCCCTCATGGCCTACAATGAGCAGTTCTTC.

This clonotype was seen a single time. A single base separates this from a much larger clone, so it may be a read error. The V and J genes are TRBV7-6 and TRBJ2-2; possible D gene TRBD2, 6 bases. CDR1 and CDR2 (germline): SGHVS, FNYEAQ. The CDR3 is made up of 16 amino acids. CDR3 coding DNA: TGTGCCGGCAGGACTGGAGGGGAGCTAAACACCGGGGAGCTGTTTTTT. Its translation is CAGRTGGELNTGELFF.

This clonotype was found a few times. The CDR3 DNA sequence: TGTGCCAGCAGGGGGGGTGGGATCGAGACCCAGTACTTC. It is translated as CASRGGGIETQYF. The chain is built from TRBV28 and TRBJ2-5; D possibly corresponds to TRBD2 (6 bases). This CDR3 has 13 residues. Between the trimmed V and J ends, which lost 6 bases and 5 bases, there was a span of 13 bases. CDR1 is MDHEN and CDR2 is SYDVKM in the germline V gene.

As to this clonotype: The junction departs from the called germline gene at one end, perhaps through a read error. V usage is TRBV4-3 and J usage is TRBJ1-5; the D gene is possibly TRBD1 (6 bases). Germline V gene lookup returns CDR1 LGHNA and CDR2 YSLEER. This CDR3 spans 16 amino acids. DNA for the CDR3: TGCGTCAGCAGCCCAACCTGGGGGGCCGACTTTGAGCCCCAGCATTTT. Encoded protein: CVSSPTWGADFEPQHF.

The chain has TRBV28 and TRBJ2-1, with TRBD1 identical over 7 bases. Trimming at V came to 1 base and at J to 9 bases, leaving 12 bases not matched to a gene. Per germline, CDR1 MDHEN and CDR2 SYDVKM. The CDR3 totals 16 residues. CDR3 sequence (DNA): TGTGCCAGCAGTTTATTTAGGACAGGTCGAGCGAGTGAGCAGTTCTTC. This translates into CASSLFRTGRASEQFF. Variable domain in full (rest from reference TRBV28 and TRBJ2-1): DVKVTQSSRYLVKRTGEKVFLECVQDMDHENMFWYRQDPGLGLRLIYFSYDVKMKEKGDIPEGYSVSREKKERFSLILESASTNQTSMYLCASSLFRTGRASEQFFGPGTRLTVL.

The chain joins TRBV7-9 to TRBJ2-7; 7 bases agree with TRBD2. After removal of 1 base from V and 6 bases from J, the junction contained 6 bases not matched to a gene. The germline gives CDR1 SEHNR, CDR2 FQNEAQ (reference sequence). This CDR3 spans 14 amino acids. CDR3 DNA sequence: TGTGCCAGCAGCTTAGTCCGTTGGGGGGGCGAGCAGTACTTC. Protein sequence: CASSLVRWGGEQYF.

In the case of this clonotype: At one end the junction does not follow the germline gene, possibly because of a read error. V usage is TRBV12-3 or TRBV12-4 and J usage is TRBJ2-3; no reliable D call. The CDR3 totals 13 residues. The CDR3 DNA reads TGTGCCAGCAGTTTATTGGCCACAGATGCGCAGTATTTT. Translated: CASSLLATDAQYF.

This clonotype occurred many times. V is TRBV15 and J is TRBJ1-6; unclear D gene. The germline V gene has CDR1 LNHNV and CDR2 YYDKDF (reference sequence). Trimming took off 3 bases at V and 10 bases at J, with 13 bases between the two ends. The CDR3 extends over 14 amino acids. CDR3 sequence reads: CATSSHGERSPLHF. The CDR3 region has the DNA TGTGCCACCAGCAGTCACGGGGAAAGGTCACCCCTCCACTTT.

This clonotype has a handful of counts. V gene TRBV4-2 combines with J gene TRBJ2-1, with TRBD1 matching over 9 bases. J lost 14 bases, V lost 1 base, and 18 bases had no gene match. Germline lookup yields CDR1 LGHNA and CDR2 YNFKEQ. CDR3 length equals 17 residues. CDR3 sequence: CASSQAPDVQGAGDEFF. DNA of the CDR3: TGTGCCAGCAGCCAAGCCCCTGACGTACAGGGGGCCGGGGATGAGTTCTTC.

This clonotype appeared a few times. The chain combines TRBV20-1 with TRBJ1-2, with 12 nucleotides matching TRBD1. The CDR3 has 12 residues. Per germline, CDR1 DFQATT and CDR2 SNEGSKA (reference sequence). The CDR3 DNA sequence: TGCAGCGCCTCGGGGACAGGGGGCGGCTACACCTTC. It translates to CSASGTGGGYTF.